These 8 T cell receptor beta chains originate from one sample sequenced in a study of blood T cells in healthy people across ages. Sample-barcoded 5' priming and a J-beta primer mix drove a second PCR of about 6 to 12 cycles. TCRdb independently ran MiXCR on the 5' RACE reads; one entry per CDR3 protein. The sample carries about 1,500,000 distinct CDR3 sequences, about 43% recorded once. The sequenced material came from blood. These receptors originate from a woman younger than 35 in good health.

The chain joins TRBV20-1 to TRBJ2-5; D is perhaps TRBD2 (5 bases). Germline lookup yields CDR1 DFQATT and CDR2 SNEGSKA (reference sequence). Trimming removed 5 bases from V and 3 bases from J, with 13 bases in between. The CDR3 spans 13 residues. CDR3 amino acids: CSALAGPEETQYF. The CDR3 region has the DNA TGCAGTGCTCTGGCGGGCCCAGAAGAGACCCAGTACTTC.

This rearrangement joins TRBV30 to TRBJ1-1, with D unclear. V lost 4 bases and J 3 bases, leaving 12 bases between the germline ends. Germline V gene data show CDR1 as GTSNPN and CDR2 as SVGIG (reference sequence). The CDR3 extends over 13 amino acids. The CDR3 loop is CAWTGQKDTEAFF. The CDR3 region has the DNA TGTGCCTGGACTGGTCAGAAGGACACTGAAGCTTTCTTT.

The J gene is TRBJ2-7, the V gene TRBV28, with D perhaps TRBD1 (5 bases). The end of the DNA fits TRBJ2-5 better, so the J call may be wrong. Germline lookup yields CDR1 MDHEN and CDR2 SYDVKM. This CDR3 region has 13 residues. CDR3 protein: CASRSQGRETQYF. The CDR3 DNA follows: TGTGCCAGCAGGTCGCAGGGCAGGGAGACCCAGTACTTC.

The CDR3 reads CASSLDPQISGGARETQYF. DNA for the CDR3: TGTGCCAGCAGCTTAGACCCCCAAATCAGCGGGGGGGCCCGTGAGACCCAGTACTTC. The chain recombines TRBV11-2 with TRBJ2-5; 10 bases fit TRBD2. J lost 5 bases, V lost 0 bases, and 15 bases had no gene match. The germline V gene has CDR1 SGHAT and CDR2 FQNNGV. This CDR3 is 19 amino acids long.

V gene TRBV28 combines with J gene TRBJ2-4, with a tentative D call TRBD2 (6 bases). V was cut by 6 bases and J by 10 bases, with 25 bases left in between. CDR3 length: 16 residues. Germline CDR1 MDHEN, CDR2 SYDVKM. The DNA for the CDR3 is TGTGCCAGCAGCTCTGAGGGGAACGTAAAGGAGGGAATTCAGTACTTC. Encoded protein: CASSSEGNVKEGIQYF.

DNA for the CDR3: TGTGCCAGCAGTTTCGGCTCAGCTAACTATGGCTACACCTTC. Translating it yields CASSFGSANYGYTF. V is TRBV28 and J is TRBJ1-2; D is ambiguous. This CDR3 is 14 amino acids long. Trimming took off 3 bases at V and 0 bases at J, with 8 bases between the two ends. Per germline, CDR1 MDHEN and CDR2 SYDVKM.

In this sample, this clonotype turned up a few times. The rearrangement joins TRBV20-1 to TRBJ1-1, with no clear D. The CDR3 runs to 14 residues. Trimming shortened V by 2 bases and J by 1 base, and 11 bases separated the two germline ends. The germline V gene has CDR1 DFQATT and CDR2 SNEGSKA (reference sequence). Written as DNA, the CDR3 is TGCAGTGCTAGAATCTTGGCAGGGAACACTGAAGCTTTCTTT. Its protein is CSARILAGNTEAFF.

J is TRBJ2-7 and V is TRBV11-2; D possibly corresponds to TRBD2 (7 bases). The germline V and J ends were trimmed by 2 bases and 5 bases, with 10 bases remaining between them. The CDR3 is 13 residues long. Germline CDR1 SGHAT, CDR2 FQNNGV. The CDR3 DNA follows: TGTGCCAGCAGCTTATGGGGGGGGCACGAGCAGTACTTC. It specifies CASSLWGGHEQYF.